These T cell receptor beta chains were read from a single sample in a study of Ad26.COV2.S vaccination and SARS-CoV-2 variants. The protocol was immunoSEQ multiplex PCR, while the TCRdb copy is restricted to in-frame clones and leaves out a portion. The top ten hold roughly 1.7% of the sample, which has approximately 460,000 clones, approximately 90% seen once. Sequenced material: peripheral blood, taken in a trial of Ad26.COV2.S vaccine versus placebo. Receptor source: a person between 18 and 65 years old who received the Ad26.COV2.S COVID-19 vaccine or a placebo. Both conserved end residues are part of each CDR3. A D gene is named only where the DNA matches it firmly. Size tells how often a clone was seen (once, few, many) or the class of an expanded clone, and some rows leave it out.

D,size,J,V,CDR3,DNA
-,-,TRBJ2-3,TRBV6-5,CASSYSTGSRDTQYF,TGTGCCAGCAGTTACTCGACCGGGAGCAGAGATACGCAGTATTTT
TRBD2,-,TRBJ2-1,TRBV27,CASSPGLAVNEQFF,TGTGCCAGCAGTCCCGGACTAGCGGTTAATGAGCAGTTCTTC
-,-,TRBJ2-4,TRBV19,CASSILGGKNIQYF,TGTGCCAGTAGTATTTTGGGAGGCAAAAACATTCAGTACTTC
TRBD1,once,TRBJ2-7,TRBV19,CASSMTGGINEQYF,TGTGCCAGTAGTATGACAGGGGGTATCAACGAGCAGTACTTC
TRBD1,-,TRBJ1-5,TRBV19,CASSLYYRGQSNQPQHF,TGTGCCAGTAGTCTCTACTACAGGGGACAATCAAATCAGCCCCAGCATTTT
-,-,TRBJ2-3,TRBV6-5,CASSYFEGNTQYF,TGTGCCAGCAGTTACTTCGAGGGGAATACGCAGTATTTT
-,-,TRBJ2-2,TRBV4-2,CASSQDYSGSGTGELFF,TGTGCCAGCAGCCAAGATTACTCGGGGAGCGGGACCGGGGAGCTGTTTTTT
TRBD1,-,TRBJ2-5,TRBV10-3,CAINPDRAETQYF,TGTGCCATCAACCCAGACAGGGCGGAGACCCAGTACTTC
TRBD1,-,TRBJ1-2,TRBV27,CASSLTQGALGYTF,TGTGCCAGCAGTCTCACACAGGGGGCGTTGGGCTACACCTTC
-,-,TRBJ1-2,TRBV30,CAWSLTGTHGYTF,TGTGCCTGGAGCCTGACGGGGACGCATGGCTACACCTTC
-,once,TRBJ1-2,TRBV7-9,CASSWLNTFYGYTF,TGTGCCAGCAGCTGGCTTAACACCTTCTATGGCTACACCTTC
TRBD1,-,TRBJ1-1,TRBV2,CASTLQGRNTEAFF,TGTGCCAGCACCCTACAGGGGAGGAACACTGAAGCTTTCTTT
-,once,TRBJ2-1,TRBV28,CASSFTGRNEQFF,TGTGCCAGCAGTTTTACAGGGCGGAATGAGCAGTTCTTC
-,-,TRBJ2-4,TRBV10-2,CASSEVQGEAKNIQYF,TGCGCCAGCAGTGAGGTCCAGGGCGAGGCCAAAAACATTCAGTACTTC
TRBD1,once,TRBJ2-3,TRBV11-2,CASSLVSSWGQGFDTQYF,TGTGCCAGCAGCTTAGTTTCGTCGTGGGGACAGGGGTTCGATACGCAGTATTTT
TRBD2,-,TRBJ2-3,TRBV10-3,CAAGRPTDTQYF,TGTGCCGCCGGGAGGCCCACAGATACGCAGTATTTT
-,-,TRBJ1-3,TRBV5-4,CASSHDTASSTLKGGNTIYF,TGTGCCAGCAGTCACGACACAGCTTCCTCGACCTTGAAAGGAGGAAACACCATATATTTT
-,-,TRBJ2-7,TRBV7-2,CASSTQGLVSYEQYF,TGTGCCAGCAGCACCCAGGGGCTGGTCTCCTACGAGCAGTACTTC
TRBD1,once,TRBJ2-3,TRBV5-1,CASSPPGTGSTDTQYF,TGCGCCAGCAGTCCGCCCGGGACAGGGAGCACAGATACGCAGTATTTT
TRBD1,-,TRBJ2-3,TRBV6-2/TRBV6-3,CASSGWTGGMFRTDTQYF,TGTGCCAGCAGTGGATGGACAGGGGGGATGTTCCGCACAGATACGCAGTATTTT
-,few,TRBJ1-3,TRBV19,CASGYASGNTIYF,TGTGCCAGTGGATACGCCTCTGGAAACACCATATATTTT
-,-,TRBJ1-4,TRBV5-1,CASSLGGAGTNEKLFF,TGCGCCAGCAGCTTGGGAGGGGCTGGAACTAATGAAAAACTGTTTTTT
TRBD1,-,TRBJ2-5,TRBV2,CASRPTGSQETQYF,TGTGCCAGCAGACCGACAGGGAGCCAAGAGACCCAGTACTTC
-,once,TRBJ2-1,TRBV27,CASGRNWSDEQFF,TGTGCCAGCGGACGGAACTGGAGCGATGAGCAGTTCTTC
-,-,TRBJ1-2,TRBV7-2,CASSLAQAGNYGYTF,TGTGCCAGCAGCTTAGCGCAGGCAGGAAACTATGGCTACACCTTC
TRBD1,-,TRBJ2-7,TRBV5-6,CASSLGTGEYEQYF,TGTGCCAGCAGCTTGGGGACAGGGGAGTACGAGCAGTACTTC
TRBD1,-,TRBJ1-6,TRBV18,CASSQDRVNSPLHF,TGTGCCAGCTCCCAGGACAGGGTCAATTCACCCCTCCACTTT
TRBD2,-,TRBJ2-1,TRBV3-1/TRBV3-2,CASSRGGKVNEQFF,TGTGCCAGCAGCCGCGGGGGGAAGGTGAATGAGCAGTTCTTC
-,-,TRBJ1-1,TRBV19,CASRGSLNTEAFF,TGTGCCAGTAGAGGCAGTTTGAACACTGAAGCTTTCTTT
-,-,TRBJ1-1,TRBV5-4,CASSLGGRSTEAFF,TGTGCCAGCAGCTTGGGAGGGAGAAGCACTGAAGCTTTCTTT
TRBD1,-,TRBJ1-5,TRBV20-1,CSASPSTGTGTQPQHF,TGCAGTGCTAGTCCAAGCACCGGGACAGGTACTCAGCCCCAGCATTTT
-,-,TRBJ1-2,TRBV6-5,CASRTEGGGYTF,TGTGCCAGCAGGACCGAGGGGGGAGGCTACACCTTC
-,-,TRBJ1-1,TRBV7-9,CASSLTGNTEAFF,TGTGCCAGCAGCTTAACGGGGAACACTGAAGCTTTCTTT